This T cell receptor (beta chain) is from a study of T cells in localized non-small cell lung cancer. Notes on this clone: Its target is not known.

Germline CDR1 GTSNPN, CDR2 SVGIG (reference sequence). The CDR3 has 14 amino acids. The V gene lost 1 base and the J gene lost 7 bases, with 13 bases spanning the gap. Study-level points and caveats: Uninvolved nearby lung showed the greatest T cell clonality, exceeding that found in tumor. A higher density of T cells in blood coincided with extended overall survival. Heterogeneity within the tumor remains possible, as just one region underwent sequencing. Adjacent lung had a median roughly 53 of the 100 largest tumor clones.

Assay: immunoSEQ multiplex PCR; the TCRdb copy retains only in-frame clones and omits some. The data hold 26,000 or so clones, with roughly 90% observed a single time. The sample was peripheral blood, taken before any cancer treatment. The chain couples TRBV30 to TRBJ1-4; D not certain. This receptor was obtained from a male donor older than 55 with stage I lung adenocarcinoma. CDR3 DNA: TGTGCCTGGAGTGACTCCCTGACCGGTGAAAAACTGTTTTTT. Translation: CAWSDSLTGEKLFF.